The clone carrying this T cell receptor (beta chain) appeared once. Its specificity is unknown. The data originate from a study of blood T cells in healthy people across ages. Study results and limitations: With unsorted PBMCs, a conclusive comparison of naive versus antigen-experienced cells was not possible.

The CDR3 runs 15 residues. The V gene's germline CDR1 is DFQATT and CDR2 SNEGSKA (reference sequence). V was cut by 6 bases and J by 4 bases, with 22 bases left in between. Sample-barcoded 5' priming and a J-beta primer mix drove a second PCR of roughly 7 to 11 cycles. TCRdb called the 5' RACE reads again in MiXCR, with one record for every CDR3 protein. The profile shows 380,000 or so distinct CDR3 sequences, about 52% of them singletons. The genes are TRBV20-1 and TRBJ2-7; D may be TRBD2 (7 bases). The clonotype comes from a man aged 55 to 69 in good health. Sequences were obtained from blood. The CDR3 coding sequence is TGCAGTGCCCCAACACCTGAAGGGGGGGGGTACGAGCAGTACTTC. It encodes CSAPTPEGGGYEQYF.